What follows are 20 T cell receptor beta chains derived from one specimen sequenced in a study of CXCR3-negative and CXCR3-positive naive CD8 T cells (dated by TCRdb to about 2019). Here is what the overall study found, with its caveats: TRB CDR3s from CXCR3-positive naive cells showed higher hydrophobicity (lower Kidera factor 4), lower energy, and higher strength and volume indices than CXCR3-negative naive cells.

These receptors are not linked to any known antigen. This sample was sequenced with a NextSeq 550. The Human TCR Profiling Kit (MiLaboratory) was used to make UMI-labeled 5' RACE TRB cDNA libraries. TCRdb reprocessed the reads, reporting each CDR3 protein sequence once and no DNA. The table for this sample records 100,000 to 150,000 distinct CDR3 sequences. The ten largest clones represent around 0.41% of the sample. Sequenced material: naive CXCR3+ CD8+ T cells from blood. The cell subset or site label, read with the paper, signifies: CD45RO-CCR7+CD27+CD95- naive CD8+ T cells expressing CXCR3 (TNR3+). The receptors originated from a human donor in good health. Some clones in this sample may be carry-over from other donors' samples.

The V gene is TRBV4-3, the J gene TRBJ2-7; TCRdb's D call of TRBD1 is untestable without DNA. The length of the CDR3 is 13 residues. In germline, CDR1 is LGHNA, CDR2 YSLEER. CDR3 region: CASSQGQGDEQYF.

The chain employs TRBV24-1 and TRBJ2-2; the D call from TCRdb, TRBD1, cannot be confirmed without DNA. CDR3 length: 15 residues. CDR1 and CDR2 (germline): KGHDR, SFDVKD. CDR3 in amino acids: CATSDFNGAGGELFF.

This chain uses TRBV4-3 with TRBJ2-7; TCRdb proposes TRBD1, but this gene call is untestable without DNA. CDR3 size: 15 residues. Germline CDR1 is LGHNA and CDR2 is YSLEER. The CDR3 loop is CASSQWTGNLYEQYF.

This rearrangement joins TRBV15 to TRBJ2-4; the TCRdb D gene call, TRBD2, has no DNA to confirm it. The CDR3 is made up of 14 amino acids. The V gene's germline CDR1 is LNHNV and CDR2 YYDKDF (reference sequence). This CDR3 reads CATSSWQGENIQYF.

V usage is TRBV6-5 and J usage is TRBJ2-5; the D gene TCRdb calls, TRBD2, cannot be checked with no DNA. This CDR3 contains 16 residues. Germline CDR1 reads MNHEY; CDR2 reads SVGAGI. The chain's CDR3 is CASSLGVAGVRETQYF.

The rearrangement uses TRBV5-4 and TRBJ2-3; the D call from TCRdb, TRBD1, cannot be confirmed without DNA. The germline CDR1 and CDR2 sequences are SGHNT and YYREEE (reference sequence). This CDR3 region has 14 residues. The CDR3 is CASSFAGPADTQYF.

The V gene is TRBV7-9, the J gene TRBJ2-3; TCRdb designates TRBD1, a call that cannot be tested without DNA. Per the germline V gene, CDR1 is SEHNR and CDR2 is FQNEAQ (reference sequence). The CDR3 is 13 residues long. CDR3 protein: CASLGGTTDTQYF.

The chain couples TRBV19 to TRBJ2-1; TCRdb reports TRBD1, a call that lacks DNA to check it against. The CDR3 is made up of 13 amino acids. Germline CDR1 is LNHDA and CDR2 is SQIVND (reference sequence). The CDR3 here is CASSIGSPSSKFF.

This rearrangement joins TRBV28 to TRBJ1-2; TCRdb returns TRBD1, unconfirmable since there is no DNA. There are 14 residues in the CDR3. Germline values: CDR1 MDHEN, CDR2 SYDVKM. CDR3 in amino acids: CASSPQGAPYGYTF.

The rearrangement links TRBV10-3 to TRBJ2-3; the TCRdb call, TRBD1, lacks DNA for checking. Germline loops: CDR1 ENHRY, CDR2 SYGVKD. The CDR3 spans 13 residues. The CDR3 reads CAISPRGADTQYF.

The gene calls are TRBV20-1 and TRBJ2-3. This CDR3 comprises 15 residues. The germline CDR1 and CDR2 sequences are DFQATT and SNEGSKA (reference sequence). The CDR3 sequence: CSARDLQSHTDTQYF.

The rearrangement uses TRBV27 and TRBJ2-7; TCRdb outputs TRBD2, but without DNA this stays unchecked. CDR1 MNHEY and CDR2 SMNVEV come from the germline V gene (reference sequence). This CDR3 is built from 14 residues. CDR3 sequence: CASSLSSSGPEQYF.

This rearrangement joins TRBV29-1 to TRBJ1-1; no DNA is available, so the TRBD1 call from TCRdb remains unchecked. Looked up from germline, CDR1 is SQVTM and CDR2 is ANQGSEA. The CDR3 length is 14 residues. This CDR3 reads CSVEPGRQNTEAFF.

The genes are TRBV11-3 and TRBJ2-1; TCRdb proposes TRBD1, but this gene call is untestable without DNA. The length of the CDR3 is 14 residues. Germline V gives CDR1 SGHNT, CDR2 YENEEA. CDR3: CASSLAGAHNEQFF.

The chain employs TRBV7-6 and TRBJ2-3; TCRdb outputs TRBD2, but without DNA this stays unchecked. Germline V gives CDR1 SGHVS, CDR2 FNYEAQ. This CDR3 has 18 residues. The CDR3 is CASSPVVRGLASSDTQYF.

The V call is TRBV28, the J call TRBJ2-2; checking the TCRdb D call of TRBD1 is not possible without DNA. The germline V gene encodes CDR1 MDHEN and CDR2 SYDVKM. The CDR3 is 14 residues long. The CDR3 is CARRWGRNTGELFF. The whole variable domain, remainder taken from reference TRBV28 and TRBJ2-2, is DVKVTQSSRYLVKRTGEKVFLECVQDMDHENMFWYRQDPGLGLRLIYFSYDVKMKEKGDIPEGYSVSREKKERFSLILESASTNQTSMYLCARRWGRNTGELFFGEGSRLTVL.

J is TRBJ2-5 and V is TRBV12-3 or TRBV12-4; lacking DNA, the TRBD1 call made by TCRdb goes unchecked. The CDR3 contains 14 residues. CDR3 loop: CASSPGTFQETQYF.

V and J are TRBV3-1 and TRBJ1-5; TCRdb names TRBD1, which stays unverified in the absence of DNA. This CDR3 is built from 16 residues. CDR1 and CDR2 from the germline V gene are LGHDT and YNNKEL (reference sequence). CDR3 in amino acids: CASSQALGTLNQPQHF.

The chain is built from TRBV21-1 and TRBJ1-4; without DNA, the TCRdb call of TRBD1 cannot be checked. TRBV21-1 is classified as a pseudogene. The CDR3 is made up of 17 amino acids. The CDR3 sequence is CASSPKGGTGVNEKLFF.

The gene calls are TRBV15 and TRBJ2-7. This CDR3 has 12 residues. Germline V gene lookup returns CDR1 LNHNV and CDR2 YYDKDF (reference sequence). The CDR3 region is CATSREGAEQYF.